A selection of T cell receptor beta chains follows, all from one sample in a study of cytomegalovirus exposure and HLA in healthy donors. The data were produced by immunoSEQ multiplex PCR, yet TCRdb's version contains in-frame clones alone and is incomplete. The sample lists under 200,000 clones, over 70% occurring once. The specimen sequenced was PBMCs. All receptors come from a woman in her fifties or sixties in good health and CMV-seronegative. Each CDR3 is given with its conserved first and last residue. The order of the fields is CDR3 protein, J gene, V gene, D gene. D genes are given only for firm matches.

cdr3_aa: CASRSRPGRGGLEQFF
j_call: TRBJ2-1
v_call: TRBV5-6
d_call: TRBD2

cdr3_aa: CASSRQNLNYEQYF
j_call: TRBJ2-7
v_call: TRBV18
d_call: -

cdr3_aa: CASSTQQGNSPLHF
j_call: TRBJ1-6
v_call: TRBV9
d_call: -

cdr3_aa: CASSVAGLAFYNEQFF
j_call: TRBJ2-1
v_call: TRBV10-1
d_call: TRBD2

cdr3_aa: CASSQSNPGGGYEQYF
j_call: TRBJ2-7
v_call: TRBV23-1
d_call: -

cdr3_aa: CASSKDRRANLNTEAFF
j_call: TRBJ1-1
v_call: TRBV7-8
d_call: TRBD1

cdr3_aa: CASSQVAGVGYGYTF
j_call: TRBJ1-2
v_call: TRBV4-3
d_call: -

cdr3_aa: CASSIGGLAYEQYF
j_call: TRBJ2-7
v_call: TRBV19
d_call: -

cdr3_aa: CASSPLGARGQYF
j_call: TRBJ2-3
v_call: TRBV27
d_call: -

cdr3_aa: CASSTPDRSYEQYF
j_call: TRBJ2-7
v_call: TRBV6-5
d_call: -

cdr3_aa: CASSFAGEKLFF
j_call: TRBJ1-4
v_call: TRBV27
d_call: -

cdr3_aa: CASSPGWRSDTGELFF
j_call: TRBJ2-2
v_call: TRBV7-2
d_call: -

cdr3_aa: CASSLLTGELFF
j_call: TRBJ2-2
v_call: TRBV28
d_call: -

cdr3_aa: CAISGGQGFYGYTF
j_call: TRBJ1-2
v_call: TRBV10-3
d_call: TRBD1

cdr3_aa: CASGLVAKSGAGNTGELFF
j_call: TRBJ2-2
v_call: TRBV12-5
d_call: -

cdr3_aa: CASSPARGVYGYTF
j_call: TRBJ1-2
v_call: TRBV7-9
d_call: TRBD1

cdr3_aa: CASSRTEKLFF
j_call: TRBJ1-4
v_call: TRBV28
d_call: -

cdr3_aa: CASNKSGGSGTDTQYF
j_call: TRBJ2-3
v_call: TRBV28
d_call: TRBD2

cdr3_aa: CASSQDRSRGNHEQYF
j_call: TRBJ2-7
v_call: TRBV4-3
d_call: -

cdr3_aa: CASSIRFASGSIYEQYF
j_call: TRBJ2-7
v_call: TRBV12-1
d_call: -

cdr3_aa: CASSQRGGVYNEQFF
j_call: TRBJ2-1
v_call: TRBV19
d_call: -

cdr3_aa: CASSIDPSVRQPQHF
j_call: TRBJ1-5
v_call: TRBV19
d_call: -

cdr3_aa: CASSFRYNEQFF
j_call: TRBJ2-1
v_call: TRBV28
d_call: -

cdr3_aa: CASSPLAGVTQYF
j_call: TRBJ2-5
v_call: TRBV28
d_call: TRBD2

cdr3_aa: CASSGGTRGVDTQYF
j_call: TRBJ2-3
v_call: TRBV6-1
d_call: -

cdr3_aa: CAWSVPGGHSGNTIYF
j_call: TRBJ1-3
v_call: TRBV30
d_call: -

cdr3_aa: CATRTSPKETQYF
j_call: TRBJ2-5
v_call: TRBV10-3
d_call: -

cdr3_aa: CASSQDSNQPQHF
j_call: TRBJ1-5
v_call: TRBV5-1
d_call: -

cdr3_aa: CASSHPPRDRHYEQYF
j_call: TRBJ2-7
v_call: TRBV19
d_call: TRBD1

cdr3_aa: CASSLTGGLSYEQYF
j_call: TRBJ2-7
v_call: TRBV13
d_call: -

cdr3_aa: CASRGAGARGTDTQYF
j_call: TRBJ2-3
v_call: TRBV7-8
d_call: TRBD2